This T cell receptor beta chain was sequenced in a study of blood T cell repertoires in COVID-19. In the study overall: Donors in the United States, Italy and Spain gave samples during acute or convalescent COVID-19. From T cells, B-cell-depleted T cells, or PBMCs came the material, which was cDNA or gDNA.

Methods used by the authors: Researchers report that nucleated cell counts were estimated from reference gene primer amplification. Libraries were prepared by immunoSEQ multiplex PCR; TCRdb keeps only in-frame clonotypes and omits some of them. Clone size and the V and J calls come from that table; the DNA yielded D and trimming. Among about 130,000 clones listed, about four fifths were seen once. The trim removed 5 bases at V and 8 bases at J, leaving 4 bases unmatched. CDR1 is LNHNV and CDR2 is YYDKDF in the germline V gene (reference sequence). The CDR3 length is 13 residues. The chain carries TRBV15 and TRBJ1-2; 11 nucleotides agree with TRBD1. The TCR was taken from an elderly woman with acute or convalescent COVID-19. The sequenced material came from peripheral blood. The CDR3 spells CATSPGTGGGYTF. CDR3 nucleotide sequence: TGTGCCACCAGCCCAGGGACAGGGGGAGGCTACACCTTC.